One and the same sample provided the 5 T cell receptor beta chains below, sequenced in a study of response to subunit inactivated influenza vaccine. TCRdb ran MiXCR on the RT-PCR reads and lists one entry per CDR3 protein. Of 650,000 to 700,000 distinct CDR3 sequences listed, approximately 15% were seen once; the top ten hold under 14%. This material consisted of PBMCs from blood, taken 11 to 12 days after vaccination. All receptors derive from a man in his forties or fifties who received an inactivated influenza vaccine.

The chain uses TRBV27 and TRBJ2-1; 12 nucleotides align to TRBD2. The CDR3 runs 15 residues. Germline V gene data show CDR1 as MNHEY and CDR2 as SMNVEV (reference sequence). The ends lost 6 bases at V and 6 bases at J; junction bases unmatched: 6. CDR3 bases: TGTGCCAGCAGCCTAGCGGGAGGGCCGGTCAATGAGCAGTTCTTC. Residues: CASSLAGGPVNEQFF.

The V call is TRBV28, the J call TRBJ2-5; D remains unclear. The CDR3 runs 14 residues. Trimming cost V 5 bases and J 3 bases, with 13 bases left between them. Per germline, CDR1 MDHEN and CDR2 SYDVKM. The CDR3 sequence: CASSHHQTKETQYF. For the CDR3, the DNA is TGTGCCAGCAGTCACCATCAAACAAAAGAGACCCAGTACTTC.

This clonotype was seen more than once but under ten times. The chain recombines TRBV6-5 with TRBJ2-1; D is undetermined. V was clipped by 5 bases and J by 5 bases, with 7 bases between them. CDR3 length: 12 amino acids. Per germline, CDR1 MNHEY and CDR2 SVGAGI. CDR3 coding DNA: TGTGCCAGCAGTGACATACACAATGAGCAGTTCTTC. It is translated as CASSDIHNEQFF.

This clonotype was counted once. This rearrangement joins TRBV7-2 to TRBJ1-4, with TRBD1 matching 11 bases. V was clipped by 3 bases and J by 8 bases; unmatched bases: 8. The CDR3 has 16 amino acids. Germline loops: CDR1 SGHTA, CDR2 FQGNSA. CDR3 protein: CASSLSRTGGLEKLFF. The CDR3 DNA sequence: TGTGCCAGCAGCTTGAGCCGGACAGGGGGCTTAGAAAAACTGTTTTTT.

This clonotype appeared a few times. CDR3 coding DNA: TGCAGTGCTACGGGACTTTCAACATATAGCAATCAGCCCCAGCATTTT. This sequence encodes CSATGLSTYSNQPQHF. V and J are TRBV20-1 and TRBJ1-5; D perhaps matches TRBD1 (5 bases). CDR1 is DFQATT and CDR2 is SNEGSKA in the germline V gene (reference sequence). Trimming removed 4 bases from V and 0 bases from J, with 16 bases in between. The CDR3 has 16 amino acids.